Presented here are 12 T cell receptor beta chains from one specimen sequenced in a study of early T cells in non-severe SARS-CoV-2 infection. Each CDR3 protein is one row after TCRdb ran MiXCR on the 5' RACE reads. The sample records 71,000 or so distinct CDR3 sequences, approximately 15% being singletons. Sequenced input: whole blood. These TCRs come from an adult who was a healthcare worker with PCR-confirmed SARS-CoV-2 infection or an uninfected control (not recorded which).

This clonotype was counted a few times. This chain uses TRBV6-5 with TRBJ2-4, with 8 bases that match TRBD2. Germline CDR1 MNHEY, CDR2 SVGAGI. The CDR3 is made up of 15 amino acids. V lost 6 bases and J lost 9; bases outside the gene matches: 13. CDR3 in DNA: TGTGCCAGCAGCCCGACCCCGCGGGGGGCGGGCATTCAGTACTTC. Protein sequence: CASSPTPRGAGIQYF.

This clonotype was recorded many times. The V gene is TRBV12-3 or TRBV12-4, the J gene TRBJ2-3; 11 bases match TRBD2. The CDR3 is 16 residues long. The V segment lost 6 bases and the J segment 2 bases; nucleotides outside the gene matches: 7. The CDR3 loop is CASSPLAGGPTDTQYF. The CDR3 nucleotides read TGTGCCAGCAGCCCGCTAGCGGGGGGCCCCACAGATACGCAGTATTTT.

The genes are TRBV12-3 or TRBV12-4 and TRBJ1-6; D is undetermined. Trimming shortened V by 6 bases and J by 8 bases, and 14 bases separated the two germline ends. This CDR3 has 14 residues. The CDR3 bases are TGTGCCAGCAGGGTCTCTTATTCCCATTCACCCCTCCACTTT. Translation: CASRVSYSHSPLHF.

A few counts support this clonotype. J is TRBJ1-5 and V is TRBV28, with no clear D. This CDR3 has 15 residues. The germline V gene has CDR1 MDHEN and CDR2 SYDVKM. Trimming removed 5 bases at V and 2 bases at J, with 13 bases between. CDR3 sequence reads: CASSPGGGRNQPQHF. The CDR3 DNA reads as TGTGCCAGCAGTCCAGGAGGCGGCCGCAATCAGCCCCAGCATTTT.

This clonotype was observed a few times. This rearrangement joins TRBV6-5 to TRBJ2-7; weak D call: TRBD1 (6 bases). V gave up 0 bases and J gave up 4 bases, with 7 bases separating them. The CDR3 loop spans 13 amino acids. From germline, CDR1 is MNHEY and CDR2 SVGAGI. CDR3: CASSYSRGYEQYF. The DNA for the CDR3 is TGTGCCAGCAGTTACTCAAGGGGGTACGAGCAGTACTTC.

The sample holds many counts of this clonotype. The chain uses TRBV12-3 or TRBV12-4 and TRBJ2-2; D gene ambiguous. V lost 7 bases, J lost 5 bases, and 17 bases lay in between. This CDR3 contains 15 residues. The CDR3 region has the DNA TGTGCCAGCACCTTGTTGTTAAGCCCGACCGGGGAGCTGTTTTTT. Residues: CASTLLLSPTGELFF.

The chain employs TRBV25-1 and TRBJ1-2; D is unresolved. There are 12 residues in the CDR3. The V end lost 2 bases, the J end lost 5 bases, and 6 bases lay between the germline ends. Germline V gene lookup returns CDR1 MGHDK and CDR2 SYGVNS. The CDR3 nucleotides read TGTGCCAGCAGTGAAGGAAAATATGGCTACACCTTC. Encoded protein: CASSEGKYGYTF.

This clonotype showed up many times. The V gene is TRBV7-7, the J gene TRBJ2-5; perhaps TRBD1 as D (5 bases). Germline CDR1 and CDR2: SSHAT and FNYEAQ (reference sequence). Trimming pared 2 bases from V and 2 bases from J, leaving 6 bases between. This CDR3 contains 13 residues. The CDR3 DNA is TGTGCCAGCAGCTTAAGACAGCAAGAGACCCAGTACTTC. Encoded protein: CASSLRQQETQYF.

The chain combines TRBV12-3 or TRBV12-4 with TRBJ2-1; D gene ambiguous. The CDR3 covers 16 residues. V lost 3 bases, J lost 0 bases, and 12 bases lay in between. CDR3: CASSLDGRTSYNEQFF. The CDR3, as DNA: TGTGCCAGCAGTTTGGACGGACGGACCTCCTACAATGAGCAGTTCTTC.

J is TRBJ2-1 and V is TRBV12-3 or TRBV12-4, with TRBD1 matching 9 bases. This CDR3 is 16 amino acids long. V was clipped by 6 bases and J by 7 bases; unmatched bases: 13. The CDR3 nucleotides read TGTGCCAGCAGCCCCGTGCCCGGGACAGGGAGGAATGAGCAGTTCTTC. Its protein product is CASSPVPGTGRNEQFF.

About this clonotype itself: One end of the junction does not line up with germline, which may come from a read error. The chain uses TRBV10-3 and TRBJ1-1; TRBD1 aligns across 10 bases. The germline gives CDR1 ENHRY, CDR2 SYGVKD. The CDR3 length is 16 residues. The CDR3 bases are TGTACCATCAGTGAAGGGACAGGGGTTTTGAACACTGAAGCTTTCTTT. It specifies CTISEGTGVLNTEAFF.

V usage is TRBV5-6 and J usage is TRBJ2-2; a possible D gene is TRBD1 (5 bases). Per germline, CDR1 SGHDT and CDR2 YYEEEE. V was clipped by 2 bases and J by 3 bases, with 11 bases between them. The CDR3 runs 15 residues. CDR3 amino acids: CASSFRATHTGELFF. The DNA for the CDR3 is TGTGCCAGCAGCTTCAGGGCTACCCACACCGGGGAGCTGTTTTTT. Variable domain in full (rest from reference TRBV5-6 and TRBJ2-2): DAGVTQSPTHLIKTRGQQVTLRCSPKSGHDTVSWYQQALGQGPQFIFQYYEEEERQRGNFPDRFSGHQFPNYSSELNVNALLLGDSALYLCASSFRATHTGELFFGEGSRLTVL.